The subject of this entry is one T cell receptor beta chain. CDR3 size: 14 residues. V lost 4 bases to trimming and J lost 3 bases, with 12 bases between them. The germline V gene encodes CDR1 MDHEN and CDR2 SYDVKM. This sample is drawn from a study of cytomegalovirus exposure and HLA in healthy donors. Study summary: HLA-typed donors were the source of roughly 85 million unique TCRs held in an early data release.

In the PCR, 60 Vbeta and 13 Jbeta primers were used. Generated by immunoSEQ multiplex PCR, the TCRdb table keeps only in-frame clones and is missing some. The profile shows 150,000 to 200,000 clones, about 74% of them singletons. The sequenced sample was PBMCs. This receptor was taken from a male donor in good health and CMV-seronegative. This chain joins TRBV28 and TRBJ1-2; the D gene is possibly TRBD1 (5 bases). The CDR3 reads CASSSGGVYYGYTF. In DNA, the CDR3 is TGTGCCAGCAGTTCCGGGGGGGTATACTATGGCTACACCTTC.